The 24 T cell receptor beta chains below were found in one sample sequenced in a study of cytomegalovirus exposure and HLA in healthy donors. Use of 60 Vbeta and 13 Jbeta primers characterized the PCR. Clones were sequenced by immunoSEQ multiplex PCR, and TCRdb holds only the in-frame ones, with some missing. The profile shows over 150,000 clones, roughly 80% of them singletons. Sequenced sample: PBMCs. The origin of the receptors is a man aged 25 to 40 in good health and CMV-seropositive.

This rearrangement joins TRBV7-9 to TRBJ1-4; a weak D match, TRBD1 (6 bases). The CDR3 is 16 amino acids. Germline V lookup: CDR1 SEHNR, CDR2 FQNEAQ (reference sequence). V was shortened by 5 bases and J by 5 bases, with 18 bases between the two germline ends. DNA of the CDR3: TGTGCCAGCAGCAAGAGCAGGGAGGGGGGGAATGAAAAACTGTTTTTT. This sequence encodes CASSKSREGGNEKLFF.

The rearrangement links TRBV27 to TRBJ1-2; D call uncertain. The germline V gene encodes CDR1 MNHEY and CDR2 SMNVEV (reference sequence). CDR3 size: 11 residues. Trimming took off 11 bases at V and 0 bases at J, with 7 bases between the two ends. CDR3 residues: CAVRANYGYTF. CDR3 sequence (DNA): TGTGCCGTTCGAGCTAACTATGGCTACACCTTC.

The CDR3 DNA follows: TGTGCCAGCAGCCCCCCTGGAGGGGGGGCAATTGGAGATACGCAGTATTTT. Translated: CASSPPGGGAIGDTQYF. The chain uses TRBV7-8 and TRBJ2-3; D might be TRBD2 (7 bases). Deletions cut 5 bases from V and 5 bases from J, with 23 bases between. The germline V gene encodes CDR1 SGHVS and CDR2 FQNEAQ. CDR3 length: 17 residues.

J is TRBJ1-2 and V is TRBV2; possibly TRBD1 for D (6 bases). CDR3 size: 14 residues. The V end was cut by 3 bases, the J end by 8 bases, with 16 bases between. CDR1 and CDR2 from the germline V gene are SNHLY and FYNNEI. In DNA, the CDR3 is TGTGCCAGCAGTGAGACAGGCCGGGGTAGAGGCTACACCTTC. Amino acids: CASSETGRGRGYTF.

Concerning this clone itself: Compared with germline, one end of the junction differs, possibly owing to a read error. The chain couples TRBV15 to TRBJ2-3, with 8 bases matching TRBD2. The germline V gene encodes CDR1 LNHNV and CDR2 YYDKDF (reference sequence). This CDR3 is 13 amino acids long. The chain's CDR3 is CATSRDTSGRSVF. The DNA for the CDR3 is TGTGCCACCAGCAGAGACACTAGCGGACGATCCGTTTTT. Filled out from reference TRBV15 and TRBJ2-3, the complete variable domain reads DAMVIQNPRYQVTQFGKPVTLSCSQTLNHNVMYWYQQKSSQAPKLLFHYYDKDFNNEADTPDNFQSRRPNTSFCFLDIRSPGLGDTAMYLCATSRDTSGRSVFGPGTRLTVL.

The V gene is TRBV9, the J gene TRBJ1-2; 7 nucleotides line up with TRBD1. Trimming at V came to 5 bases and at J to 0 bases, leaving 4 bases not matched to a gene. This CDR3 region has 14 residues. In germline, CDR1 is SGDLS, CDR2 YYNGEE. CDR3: CASRPTGTNYGYTF. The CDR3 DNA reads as TGTGCCAGCAGACCGACAGGGACTAACTATGGCTACACCTTC. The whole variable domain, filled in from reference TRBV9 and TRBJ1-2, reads DSGVTQTPKHLITATGQRVTLRCSPRSGDLSVYWYQQSLDQGLQFLIQYYNGEERAKGNILERFSAQQFPDLHSELNLSSLELGDSALYFCASRPTGTNYGYTFGSGTRLTVV.

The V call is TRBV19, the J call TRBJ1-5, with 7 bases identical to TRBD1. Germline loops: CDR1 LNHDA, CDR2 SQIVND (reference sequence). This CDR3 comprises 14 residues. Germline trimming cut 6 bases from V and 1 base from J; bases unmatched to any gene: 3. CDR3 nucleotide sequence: TGTGCCAGTAGATACAGGGGAAGCAATCAGCCCCAGCATTTT. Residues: CASRYRGSNQPQHF. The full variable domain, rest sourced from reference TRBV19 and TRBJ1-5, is DGGITQSPKYLFRKEGQNVTLSCEQNLNHDAMYWYRQDPGQGLRLIYYSQIVNDFQKGDIAEGYSVSREKKESFPLTVTSAQKNPTAFYLCASRYRGSNQPQHFGDGTRLSIL.

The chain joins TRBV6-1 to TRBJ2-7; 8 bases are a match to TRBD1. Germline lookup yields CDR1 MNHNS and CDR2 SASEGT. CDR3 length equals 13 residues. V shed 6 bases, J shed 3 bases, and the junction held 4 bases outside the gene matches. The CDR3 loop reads CASRPGQGYEQYF. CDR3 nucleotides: TGTGCCAGCAGGCCTGGACAGGGCTACGAGCAGTACTTC.

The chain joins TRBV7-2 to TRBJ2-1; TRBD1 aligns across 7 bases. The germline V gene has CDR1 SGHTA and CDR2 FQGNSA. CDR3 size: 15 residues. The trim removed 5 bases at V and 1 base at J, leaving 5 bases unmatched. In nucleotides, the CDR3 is TGTGCCAGCAGCCCAGGGGGACAGTCCTACAATGAGCAGTTCTTC. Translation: CASSPGGQSYNEQFF. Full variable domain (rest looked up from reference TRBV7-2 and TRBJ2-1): GAGVSQSPSNKVTEKGKDVELRCDPISGHTALYWYRQSLGQGLEFLIYFQGNSAPDKSGLPSDRFSAERTGGSVSTLTIQRTQQEDSAVYLCASSPGGQSYNEQFFGPGTRLTVL.

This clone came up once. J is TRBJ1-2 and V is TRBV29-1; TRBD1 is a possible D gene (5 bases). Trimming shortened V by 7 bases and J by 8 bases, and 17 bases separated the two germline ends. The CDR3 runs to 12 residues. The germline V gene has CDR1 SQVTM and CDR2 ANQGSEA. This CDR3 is CSATDSSHGYTF. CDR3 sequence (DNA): TGCAGCGCGACAGACAGCTCTCACGGCTACACCTTC.

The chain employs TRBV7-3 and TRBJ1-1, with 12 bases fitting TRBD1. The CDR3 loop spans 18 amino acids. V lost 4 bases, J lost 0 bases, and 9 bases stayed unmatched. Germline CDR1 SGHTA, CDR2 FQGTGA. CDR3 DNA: TGTGCCAGCAGCTCTCATGGGACAGGGGGCTCCATGAACACTGAAGCTTTCTTT. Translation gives CASSSHGTGGSMNTEAFF.

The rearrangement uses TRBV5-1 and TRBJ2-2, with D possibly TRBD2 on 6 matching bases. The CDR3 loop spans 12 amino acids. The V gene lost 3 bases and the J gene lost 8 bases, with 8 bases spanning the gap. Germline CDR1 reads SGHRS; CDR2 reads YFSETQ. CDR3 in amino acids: CASSWAGGELFF. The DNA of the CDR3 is TGCGCCAGCAGCTGGGCGGGAGGGGAGCTGTTTTTT. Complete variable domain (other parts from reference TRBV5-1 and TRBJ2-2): KAGVTQTPRYLIKTRGQQVTLSCSPISGHRSVSWYQQTPGQGLQFLFEYFSETQRNKGNFPGRFSGRQFSNSRSEMNVSTLELGDSALYLCASSWAGGELFFGEGSRLTVL.

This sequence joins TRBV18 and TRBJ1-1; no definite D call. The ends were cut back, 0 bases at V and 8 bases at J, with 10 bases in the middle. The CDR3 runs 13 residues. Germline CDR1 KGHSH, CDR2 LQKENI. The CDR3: CASSPPRQTEAFF. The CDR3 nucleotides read TGTGCCAGCTCACCACCGCGGCAGACCGAAGCTTTCTTT.

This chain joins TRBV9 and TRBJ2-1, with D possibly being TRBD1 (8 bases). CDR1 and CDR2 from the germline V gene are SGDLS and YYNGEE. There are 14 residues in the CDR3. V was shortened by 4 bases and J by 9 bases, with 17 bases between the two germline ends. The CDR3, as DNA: TGTGCCAGCAGCACACAGGGGGGGTATGGTGAGCAGTTCTTC. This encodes CASSTQGGYGEQFF.

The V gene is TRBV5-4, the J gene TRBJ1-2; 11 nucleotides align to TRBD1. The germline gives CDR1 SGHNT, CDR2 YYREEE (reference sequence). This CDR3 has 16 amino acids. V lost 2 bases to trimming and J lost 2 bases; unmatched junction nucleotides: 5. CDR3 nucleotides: TGTGCCAGCAGCTTCGGACAGGGGGCGATAAACTATGGCTACACCTTC. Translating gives CASSFGQGAINYGYTF.

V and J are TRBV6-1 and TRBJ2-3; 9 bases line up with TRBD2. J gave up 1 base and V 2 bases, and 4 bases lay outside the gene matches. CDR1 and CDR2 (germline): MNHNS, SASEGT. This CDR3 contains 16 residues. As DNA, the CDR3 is TGTGCCAGCAGTGAATTTAGCGGGAGCGGCACAGATACGCAGTATTTT. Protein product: CASSEFSGSGTDTQYF.

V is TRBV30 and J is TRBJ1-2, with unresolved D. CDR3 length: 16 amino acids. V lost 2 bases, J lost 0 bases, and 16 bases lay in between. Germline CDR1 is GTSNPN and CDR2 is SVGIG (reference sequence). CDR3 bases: TGTGCCTGGAGTAGGCTGGTCGCCAGCGCTAACTATGGCTACACCTTC. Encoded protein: CAWSRLVASANYGYTF.

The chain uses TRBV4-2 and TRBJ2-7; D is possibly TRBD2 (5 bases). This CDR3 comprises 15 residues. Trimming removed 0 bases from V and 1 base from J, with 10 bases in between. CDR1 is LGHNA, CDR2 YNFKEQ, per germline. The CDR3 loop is CASSQDLGGSYEQYF. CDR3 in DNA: TGTGCCAGCAGCCAAGATCTAGGCGGGTCCTACGAGCAGTACTTC.

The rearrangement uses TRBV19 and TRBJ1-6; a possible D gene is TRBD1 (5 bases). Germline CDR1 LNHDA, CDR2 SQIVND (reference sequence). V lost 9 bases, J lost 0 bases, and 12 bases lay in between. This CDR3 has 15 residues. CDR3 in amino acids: CASQQESSYNSPLHF. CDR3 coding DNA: TGTGCCAGCCAACAGGAGAGCTCCTATAATTCACCCCTCCACTTT.

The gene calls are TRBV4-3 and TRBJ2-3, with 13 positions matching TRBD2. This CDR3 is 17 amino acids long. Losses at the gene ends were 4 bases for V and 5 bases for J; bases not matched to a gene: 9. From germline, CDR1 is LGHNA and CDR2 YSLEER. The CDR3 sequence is CASSPLGTSGVGDTQYF. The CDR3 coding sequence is TGCGCCAGCAGCCCCCTGGGGACTAGCGGGGTTGGAGATACGCAGTATTTT.

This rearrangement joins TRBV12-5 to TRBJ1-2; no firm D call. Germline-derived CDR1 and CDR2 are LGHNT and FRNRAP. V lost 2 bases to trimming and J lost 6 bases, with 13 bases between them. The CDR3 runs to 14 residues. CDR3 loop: CASGLIPNQNGYTF. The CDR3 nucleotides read TGTGCTAGTGGTTTGATCCCTAACCAAAATGGCTACACCTTC.

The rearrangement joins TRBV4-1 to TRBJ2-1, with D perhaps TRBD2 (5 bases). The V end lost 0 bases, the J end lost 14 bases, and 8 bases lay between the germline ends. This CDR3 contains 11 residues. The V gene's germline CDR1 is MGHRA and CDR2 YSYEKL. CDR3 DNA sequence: TGCGCCAGCAGCCAAGACGCCGGGAAGTTCTTC. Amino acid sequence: CASSQDAGKFF.

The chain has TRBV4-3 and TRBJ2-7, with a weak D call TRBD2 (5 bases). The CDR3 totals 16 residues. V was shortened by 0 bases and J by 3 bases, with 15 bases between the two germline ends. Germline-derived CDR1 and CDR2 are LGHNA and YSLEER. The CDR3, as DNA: TGCGCCAGCAGCCAAGACCACTCCGGGAAGCACTACGAGCAGTACTTC. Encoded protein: CASSQDHSGKHYEQYF.

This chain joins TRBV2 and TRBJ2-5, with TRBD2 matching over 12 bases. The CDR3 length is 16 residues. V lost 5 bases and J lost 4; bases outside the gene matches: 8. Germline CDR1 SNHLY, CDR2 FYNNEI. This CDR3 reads CASSPPPGLAGETQYF. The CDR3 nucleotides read TGTGCCAGCAGTCCCCCACCGGGACTAGCGGGAGAGACCCAGTACTTC.